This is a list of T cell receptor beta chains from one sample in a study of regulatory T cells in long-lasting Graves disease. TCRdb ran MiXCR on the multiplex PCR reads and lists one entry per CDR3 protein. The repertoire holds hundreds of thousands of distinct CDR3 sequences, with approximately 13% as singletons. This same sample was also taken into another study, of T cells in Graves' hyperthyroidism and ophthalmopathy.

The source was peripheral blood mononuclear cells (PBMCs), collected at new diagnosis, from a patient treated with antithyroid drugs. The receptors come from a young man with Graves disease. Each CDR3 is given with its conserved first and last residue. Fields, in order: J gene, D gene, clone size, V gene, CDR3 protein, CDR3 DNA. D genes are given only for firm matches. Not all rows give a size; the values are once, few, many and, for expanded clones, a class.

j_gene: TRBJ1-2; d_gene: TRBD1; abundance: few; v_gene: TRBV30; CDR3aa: CAWTPGGGYGYTF; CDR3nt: TGTGCCTGGACCCCAGGGGGCGGCTATGGCTACACCTTC
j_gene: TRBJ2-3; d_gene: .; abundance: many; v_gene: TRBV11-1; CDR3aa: CASSPGTSTDTQYF; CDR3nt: TGTGCCAGCAGCCCCGGGACTTCCACAGATACGCAGTATTTT
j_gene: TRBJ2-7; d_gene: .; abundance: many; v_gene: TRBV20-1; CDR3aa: CSARVWGRNEQYF; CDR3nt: TGCAGTGCTAGAGTCTGGGGGCGGAACGAGCAGTACTTC
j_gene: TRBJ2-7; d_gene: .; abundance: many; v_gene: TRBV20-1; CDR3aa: CSASPGDPYEQYF; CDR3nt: TGCAGTGCTAGTCCCGGGGACCCCTACGAGCAGTACTTC
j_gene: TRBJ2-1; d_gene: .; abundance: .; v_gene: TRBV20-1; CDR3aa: CSARDRHLGTFEQFF; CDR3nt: TGCAGTGCTAGAGATCGGCACTTAGGGACGTTTGAGCAGTTCTTC
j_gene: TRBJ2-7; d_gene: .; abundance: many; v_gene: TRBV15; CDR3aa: CATSRPQGSYEQYF; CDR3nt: TGTGCCACCAGCAGACCTCAGGGATCCTACGAGCAGTACTTC
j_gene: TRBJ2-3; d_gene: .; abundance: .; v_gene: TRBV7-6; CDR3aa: CASSLEFGGRADTQYF; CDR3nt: TGTGCCAGCAGCTTAGAGTTTGGGGGGCGGGCAGATACGCAGTATTTT
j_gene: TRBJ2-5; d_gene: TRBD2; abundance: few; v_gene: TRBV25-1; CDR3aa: CASSSGGLAGRQYF; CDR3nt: TGTGCCAGCAGCTCAGGGGGACTAGCGGGGCGCCAGTACTTC
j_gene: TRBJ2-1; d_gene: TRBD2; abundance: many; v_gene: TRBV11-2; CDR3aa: CASSQEAGAVYNEQFF; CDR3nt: TGTGCCAGCAGCCAGGAGGCGGGAGCCGTTTACAATGAGCAGTTCTTC
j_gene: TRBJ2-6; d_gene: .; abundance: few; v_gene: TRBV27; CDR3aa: CASGQPSGANVLTF; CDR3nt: TGTGCCAGCGGACAGCCCTCTGGGGCCAACGTCCTGACTTTC
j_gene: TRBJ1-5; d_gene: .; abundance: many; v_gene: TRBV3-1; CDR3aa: CASSQQDQPQHF; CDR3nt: TGTGCCAGCAGCCAACAGGATCAGCCCCAGCATTTT